This T cell receptor (beta chain) was recovered during a study of regulatory T cells in long-lasting Graves disease. With 4 bases removed from V and 4 bases from J, the gap between germline ends came to 16 bases. Germline CDR1 reads SQVTM; CDR2 reads ANQGSEA. The CDR3 totals 15 residues. Points on this clonotype: Its matching antigen is unknown.

Construction of TCR beta libraries relied on iRepertoire HTBI primers and on Arm-PCR targeting CDR3 regions. TCRdb processed the multiplex PCR reads anew with MiXCR; each CDR3 protein has one entry. Of roughly 420,000 distinct CDR3 sequences detected, 15% to 20% appear once; the ten largest clones hold 20% to 25%. Time point noted: newly diagnosed GD, antithyroid drugs for less than 3 months. The TCR library was made from RNA extracted from PBMCs. General study results and limits: TRBV28, TRBJ1-2 and TRBJ2-5 were favored in persistent disease.

Separately, the same data were catalogued under a study of T cells in Graves' hyperthyroidism and ophthalmopathy. Per that study: Diagnostic assessment was based on clinical symptoms, serum thyroxine and TRAb, thyroid ultrasound and orbital computed tomography.

The clonotype comes from a woman between 18 and 29 years old with Graves disease. This rearrangement joins TRBV29-1 to TRBJ2-2; D is ambiguous. Sequences were derived from peripheral blood mononuclear cells (PBMCs), sampled at new diagnosis, from a patient treated with antithyroid drugs. The CDR3 is CSVGVATASTGELFF. For the CDR3, the DNA is TGCAGCGTTGGAGTCGCGACTGCCTCCACCGGGGAGCTGTTTTTT.